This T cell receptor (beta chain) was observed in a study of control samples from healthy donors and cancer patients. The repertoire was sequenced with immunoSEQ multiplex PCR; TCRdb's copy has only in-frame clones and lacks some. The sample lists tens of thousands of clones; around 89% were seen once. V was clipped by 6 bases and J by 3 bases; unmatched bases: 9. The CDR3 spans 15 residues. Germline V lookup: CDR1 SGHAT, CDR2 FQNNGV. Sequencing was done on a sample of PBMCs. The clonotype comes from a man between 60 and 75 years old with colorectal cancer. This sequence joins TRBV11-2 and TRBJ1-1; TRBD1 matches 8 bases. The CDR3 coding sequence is TGTGCCAGCAGATCAAGGACAGGGTGGGACACTGAAGCTTTCTTT. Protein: CASRSRTGWDTEAFF.